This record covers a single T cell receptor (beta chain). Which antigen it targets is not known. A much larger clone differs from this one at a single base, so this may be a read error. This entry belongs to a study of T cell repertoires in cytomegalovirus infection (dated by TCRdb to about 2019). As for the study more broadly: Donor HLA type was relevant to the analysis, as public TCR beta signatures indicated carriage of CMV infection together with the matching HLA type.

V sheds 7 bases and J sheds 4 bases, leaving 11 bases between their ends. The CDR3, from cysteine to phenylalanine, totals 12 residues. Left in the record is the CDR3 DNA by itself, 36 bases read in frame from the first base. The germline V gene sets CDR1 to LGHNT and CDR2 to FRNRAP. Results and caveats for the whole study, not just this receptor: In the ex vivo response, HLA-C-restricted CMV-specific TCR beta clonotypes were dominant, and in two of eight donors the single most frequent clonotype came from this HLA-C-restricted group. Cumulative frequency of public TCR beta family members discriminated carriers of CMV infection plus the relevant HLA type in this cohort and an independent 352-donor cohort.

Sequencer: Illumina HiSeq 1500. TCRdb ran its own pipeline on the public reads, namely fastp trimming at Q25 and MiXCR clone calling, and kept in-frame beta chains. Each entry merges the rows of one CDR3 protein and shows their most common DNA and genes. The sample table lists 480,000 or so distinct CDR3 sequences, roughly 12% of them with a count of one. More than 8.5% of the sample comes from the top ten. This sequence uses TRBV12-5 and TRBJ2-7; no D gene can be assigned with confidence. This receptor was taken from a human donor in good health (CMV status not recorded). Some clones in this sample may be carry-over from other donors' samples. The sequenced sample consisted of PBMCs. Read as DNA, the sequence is TGTGCTAGTGATTGGCAAGAATACGAGCAGTACTTC. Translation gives CASDWQEYEQYF.